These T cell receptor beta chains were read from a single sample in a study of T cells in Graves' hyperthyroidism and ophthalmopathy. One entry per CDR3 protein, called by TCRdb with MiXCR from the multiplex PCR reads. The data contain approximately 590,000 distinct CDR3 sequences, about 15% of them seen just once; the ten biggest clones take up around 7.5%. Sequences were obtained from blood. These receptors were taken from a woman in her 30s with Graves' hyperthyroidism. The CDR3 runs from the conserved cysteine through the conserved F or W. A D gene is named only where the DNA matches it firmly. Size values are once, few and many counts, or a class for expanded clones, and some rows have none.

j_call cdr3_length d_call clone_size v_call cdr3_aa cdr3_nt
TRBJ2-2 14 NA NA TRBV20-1 CSAGELPSPGELFF TGCAGTGCGGGGGAGCTACCCAGTCCGGGGGAGCTGTTTTTT
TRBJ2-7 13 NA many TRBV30 CAWNPRGSYEQYF TGTGCCTGGAACCCCCGGGGGAGCTACGAGCAGTACTTC
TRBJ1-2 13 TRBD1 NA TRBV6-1 CASSSTGAGGYTF TGTGCCAGCAGTTCCACAGGGGCCGGTGGCTACACCTTC
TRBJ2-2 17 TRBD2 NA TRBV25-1 CASSDGGLAFITGELFF TGTGCCAGCAGTGATGGCGGACTAGCGTTTATCACCGGGGAGCTGTTTTTT
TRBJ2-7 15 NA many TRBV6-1 CASSEGVSGHYEQYF TGTGCCAGCAGTGAAGGCGTTTCGGGACACTACGAGCAGTACTTC
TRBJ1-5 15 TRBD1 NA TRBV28 CASSNRGPLDQPQHF TGTGCCAGCAGTAACAGGGGCCCCCTTGATCAGCCCCAGCATTTT
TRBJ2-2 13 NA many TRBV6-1 CASSVRDPGELFF TGTGCCAGCAGTGTCAGGGACCCCGGGGAGCTGTTTTTT
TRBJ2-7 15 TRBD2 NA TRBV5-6 CASRHQTSGDYEQYF TGTGCCAGCAGGCATCAGACTAGCGGGGACTACGAGCAGTACTTC
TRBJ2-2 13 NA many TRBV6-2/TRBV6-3 CASSYIARGELFF TGTGCCAGCAGTTATATTGCCCGCGGGGAGCTGTTTTTT
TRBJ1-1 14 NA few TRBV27 CASSRGTEYSEAFF TGTGCCAGCAGTCGAGGGACGGAATATTCTGAAGCTTTCTTT
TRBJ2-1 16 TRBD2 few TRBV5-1 CASSSGLAGGPGEQFF TGCGCCAGCAGCTCGGGACTAGCGGGAGGGCCCGGTGAGCAGTTCTTC